The present T cell receptor (beta chain) was sequenced within a study of response to subunit inactivated influenza vaccine. Study-level points and caveats: Each seasonal influenza vaccination recruits few new T cells, the authors suggested.

The CDR3 runs 15 residues. Between the trimmed V and J ends, which lost 7 bases and 4 bases, there was a span of 22 bases. Per germline, CDR1 SQVTM and CDR2 ANQGSEA. TCRdb reanalysed the RT-PCR reads using MiXCR and keeps one entry per CDR3 protein. There are approximately 680,000 distinct CDR3 sequences in the sample; approximately 14% occur only once, and under 14% lies in the top ten. The table lists this clonotype with a count of one. Its antigen is as yet unknown. The sample was PBMCs from blood, taken 11 to 12 days after vaccination. The chain carries TRBV29-1 and TRBJ2-5; TRBD2 might be the D (5 bases). The receptor was derived from a man aged 45-65 years who received an inactivated influenza vaccine. CDR3 region: CSAAERRLPLETQYF. Written as DNA, the CDR3 is TGCAGCGCCGCCGAGAGGAGGCTACCGTTAGAGACCCAGTACTTC.